Below, 4 T cell receptor beta chains from the same sample are listed, as sequenced in a study of T cell repertoires in cytomegalovirus infection. A single record per CDR3 protein comes from TCRdb applying MiXCR to the reads. This sample has some 940,000 distinct CDR3 sequences, with about 33% found just once. These TCRs are of unknown antigen specificity. The sequencing used cultured CD8+ T cells from PBMCs, collected from culture after CMV antigen stimulation. The origin of the receptors is a human donor in good health (CMV status not recorded). Some clones in this sample may be carry-over from other donors' samples.

V is TRBV4-3 and J is TRBJ2-1; 11 nucleotides align to TRBD2. The CDR3 loop spans 18 amino acids. CDR1 is LGHNA, CDR2 YSLEER, per germline. Trimming cost V 4 bases and J 0 bases; bases outside gene matches: 8. The CDR3 nucleotides are TGCGCCAGCAGCCGAACACTAGCGGGGGAGAGCTCCTACAATGAGCAGTTCTTC. Translating it yields CASSRTLAGESSYNEQFF.

This clonotype was detected only once. The gene calls are TRBV7-6 and TRBJ2-1; D may be TRBD1 or TRBD2 (5 bases each). Germline CDR1 and CDR2: SGHVS and FNYEAQ. This CDR3 is built from 15 residues. Trimming took 0 bases from V and 5 from J, leaving 11 bases between them. In DNA form, the CDR3 reads TGTGCCAGCAGCTTAGCACGGGACCGTAACAATGAGCAGTTCTTC. Its translation: CASSLARDRNNEQFF.

Only a few counts were recorded for this clonotype. The chain is built from TRBV5-5 and TRBJ2-3; unclear D gene. The germline V gene has CDR1 SGHKS and CDR2 YYEKEE (reference sequence). This CDR3 has 16 residues. V lost 5 bases, J lost 0 bases, and 16 bases lay in between. The CDR3 DNA follows: TGTGCCAGCAGACTGGGCCTAGAACCTAGCACAGATACGCAGTATTTT. Translated: CASRLGLEPSTDTQYF.

This clonotype was seen a few times. The chain couples TRBV28 to TRBJ1-1; TRBD1 agrees at 7 bases. Trimming took 5 bases from V and 2 from J; bases not matched to a gene: 8. Germline-derived CDR1 and CDR2 are MDHEN and SYDVKM. This CDR3 is built from 15 residues. CDR3 protein: CASSPFRDRNTEAFF. CDR3 sequence (DNA): TGTGCCAGCAGTCCTTTCCGGGACAGAAACACTGAAGCTTTCTTT.